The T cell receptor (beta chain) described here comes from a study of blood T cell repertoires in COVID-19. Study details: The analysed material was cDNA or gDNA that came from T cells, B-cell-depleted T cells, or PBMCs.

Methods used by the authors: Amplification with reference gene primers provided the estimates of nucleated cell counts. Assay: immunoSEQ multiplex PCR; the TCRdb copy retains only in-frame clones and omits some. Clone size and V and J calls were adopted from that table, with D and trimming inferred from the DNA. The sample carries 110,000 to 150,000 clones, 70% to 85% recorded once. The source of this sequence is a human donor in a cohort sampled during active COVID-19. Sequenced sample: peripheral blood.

In nucleotides, the CDR3 is TGTGCCAGCCAGGGACAGGGAAGAGGGTCGGCCCAGCATTTT. Translating it yields CASQGQGRGSAQHF. This chain joins TRBV19 and TRBJ1-5; the match to TRBD1 covers 9 bases. Trimming removed 9 bases from V and 11 bases from J; junction bases left unmatched: 14. From germline, CDR1 is LNHDA and CDR2 SQIVND (reference sequence). This CDR3 is 14 amino acids long.